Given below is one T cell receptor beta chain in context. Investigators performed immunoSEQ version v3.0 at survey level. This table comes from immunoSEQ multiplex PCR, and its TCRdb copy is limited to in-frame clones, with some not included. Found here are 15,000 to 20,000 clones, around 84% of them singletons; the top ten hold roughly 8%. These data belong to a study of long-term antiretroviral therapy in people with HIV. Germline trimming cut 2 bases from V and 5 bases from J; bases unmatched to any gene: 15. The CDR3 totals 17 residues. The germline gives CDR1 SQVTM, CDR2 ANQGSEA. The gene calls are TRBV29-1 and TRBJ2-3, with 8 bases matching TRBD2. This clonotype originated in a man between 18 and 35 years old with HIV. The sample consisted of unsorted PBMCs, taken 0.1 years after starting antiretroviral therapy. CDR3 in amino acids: CSVELAGAGVSIDTQYF. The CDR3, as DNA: TGCAGCGTTGAACTTGCTGGAGCGGGAGTTAGTATAGATACGCAGTATTTT.